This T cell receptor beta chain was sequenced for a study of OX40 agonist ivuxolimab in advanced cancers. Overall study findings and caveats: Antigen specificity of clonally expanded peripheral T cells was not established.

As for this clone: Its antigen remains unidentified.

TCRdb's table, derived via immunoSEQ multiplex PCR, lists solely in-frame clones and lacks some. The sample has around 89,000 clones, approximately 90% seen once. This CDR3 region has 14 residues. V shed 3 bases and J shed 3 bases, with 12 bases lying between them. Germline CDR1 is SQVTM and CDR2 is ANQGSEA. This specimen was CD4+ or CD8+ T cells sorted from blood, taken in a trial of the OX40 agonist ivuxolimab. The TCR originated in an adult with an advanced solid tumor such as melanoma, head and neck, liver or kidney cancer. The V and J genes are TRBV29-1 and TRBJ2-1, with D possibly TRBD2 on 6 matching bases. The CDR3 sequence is CSVELRESYNEQFF. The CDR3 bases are TGCAGCGTTGAGCTTCGGGAGAGCTACAATGAGCAGTTCTTC.